What follows are 32 T cell receptor beta chains derived from one specimen sequenced in a study of blood T cells in healthy people across ages. A sample-barcoded 5' primer and a J-beta primer mix were used in a second PCR of roughly 7 to 11 cycles. Via MiXCR, TCRdb re-called the 5' RACE reads, giving one row per CDR3 protein. The sample contains 850,000 or so distinct CDR3 sequences, 29% of which appear only once. The sequencing input was blood. These receptors were obtained from a woman of 80 years or more in good health.

The chain joins TRBV25-1 to TRBJ2-3; perhaps TRBD1 as D (6 bases). Germline CDR1 MGHDK, CDR2 SYGVNS. V dropped 0 bases and J dropped 0 bases, with 16 bases sitting between them. The CDR3 covers 18 residues. CDR3 DNA: TGTGCCAGCAGTGAATATACTCGGGACAAGGAAAGCACAGATACGCAGTATTTT. Protein product: CASSEYTRDKESTDTQYF.

This clonotype was counted ten times or more. The chain links TRBV6-2 or TRBV6-3 to TRBJ2-1, with 9 bases identical to TRBD2. The CDR3 is made up of 16 amino acids. Trimming removed 5 bases from V and 8 bases from J; junction bases left unmatched: 13. Germline CDR1 and CDR2: MNHEY and SVGEGT. CDR3 nucleotides: TGTGCCAGCAGTCACCCCGGGGCGGGGGGGCCTCATGAGCAGTTCTTC. Amino acids: CASSHPGAGGPHEQFF.

This clonotype was seen at least ten times. The chain's CDR3 is CASSSGPQETQYF. The CDR3 coding sequence is TGTGCCAGCAGCTCCGGACCGCAAGAGACCCAGTACTTC. This chain connects TRBV7-6 to TRBJ2-5; D not certain. The germline V and J ends were trimmed by 4 bases and 2 bases, with 8 bases remaining between them. This CDR3 is built from 13 residues. Germline V gene sequence: CDR1 SGHVS, CDR2 FNYEAQ.

This chain links TRBV27 with TRBJ1-1, with 7 bases matching TRBD1. The CDR3 consists of 16 residues. Germline V CDR1 and CDR2: MNHEY, SMNVEV (reference sequence). The ends lost 4 bases at V and 0 bases at J; junction bases unmatched: 8. CDR3 sequence (DNA): TGTGCCAGCAGTTCGAGGACAGGTAGAATGAACACTGAAGCTTTCTTT. It translates to CASSSRTGRMNTEAFF.

This clonotype has ten or more counts. J is TRBJ2-1 and V is TRBV5-5, with a weak D call TRBD2 (7 bases). This CDR3 is 16 amino acids long. Germline V CDR1 and CDR2: SGHKS, YYEKEE (reference sequence). The V gene lost 0 bases and the J gene lost 6 bases, with 16 bases spanning the gap. CDR3 DNA sequence: TGTGCCAGCAGCTTGGCGGCGCGGGGGCCCCCCAATGAGCAGTTCTTC. Its translation is CASSLAARGPPNEQFF.

This clonotype came up a few times. This sequence joins TRBV30 and TRBJ1-2, with D maybe TRBD1 (5 bases). The CDR3 runs 13 residues. V lost 0 bases and J lost 4, with 9 bases in between. Germline V gene sequence: CDR1 GTSNPN, CDR2 SVGIG (reference sequence). The CDR3 region has the DNA TGTGCCTGGAGTGTACTTGGGGGCTATGGCTACACCTTC. Protein product: CAWSVLGGYGYTF. The variable domain in full, with the rest retrieved from reference TRBV30 and TRBJ1-2, is SQTIHQWPATLVQPVGSPLSLECTVEGTSNPNLYWYRQAAGRGLQLLFYSVGIGQISSEVPQNLSASRPQDRQFILSSKKLLLSDSGFYLCAWSVLGGYGYTFGSGTRLTVV.

In this sample, this clonotype turned up many times. The chain uses TRBV15 and TRBJ2-1; maybe TRBD2 (6 bases). CDR3 length: 15 amino acids. V was pared by 7 bases and J by 2 bases, with 15 bases between. Per germline, CDR1 LNHNV and CDR2 YYDKDF (reference sequence). CDR3 sequence: CATTGRQTTYNEQFF. The CDR3 DNA reads TGTGCCACCACCGGGAGACAAACTACCTACAATGAGCAGTTCTTC.

This sequence joins TRBV4-2 and TRBJ1-2, with 7 positions matching TRBD1. This CDR3 has 16 residues. Trimming at V came to 1 base and at J to 4 bases, leaving 9 bases not matched to a gene. The germline V gene has CDR1 LGHNA and CDR2 YNFKEQ. This CDR3 reads CASSQARGQGSYGYTF. The CDR3 DNA sequence: TGTGCCAGCAGCCAAGCTAGGGGGCAAGGATCCTATGGCTACACCTTC.

A few counts support this clonotype. The chain employs TRBV2 and TRBJ1-2, with 7 bases matching TRBD1. This CDR3 contains 14 residues. The germline CDR1 and CDR2 sequences are SNHLY and FYNNEI. The junction had 10 bases not matched to a gene; V was cut back by 6 bases and J by 6 bases. CDR3 amino acids: CASSLQGTRHGYTF. Here the CDR3 DNA reads TGTGCCAGCAGCCTACAGGGGACACGACATGGCTACACCTTC.

The chain joins TRBV7-9 to TRBJ1-2; a possible D gene is TRBD1 (5 bases). There are 14 residues in the CDR3. Germline CDR1 SEHNR, CDR2 FQNEAQ (reference sequence). The V gene lost 5 bases and the J gene lost 10 bases, with 20 bases spanning the gap. The CDR3 region is CASSATGTPSSYTF. The CDR3, as DNA: TGTGCCAGCAGCGCAACCGGGACGCCTTCTTCCTACACCTTC.

This clonotype was found many times. The chain has TRBV15 and TRBJ2-7; the D gene could be TRBD1 or TRBD2 (5 bases each). Trimming stripped 0 bases from V and 5 bases from J, with 14 bases between. CDR1 is LNHNV and CDR2 is YYDKDF in the germline V gene (reference sequence). The length of the CDR3 is 15 residues. CDR3 coding DNA: TGTGCCACCAGCAGAGATGGTGGGGGTCCCAACGAGCAGTACTTC. As protein: CATSRDGGGPNEQYF.

Concerning this clonotype: Just one base apart from a much larger clone, this may be a read error. This chain links TRBV20-1 with TRBJ1-2; D possibly corresponds to TRBD1 (5 bases). The CDR3 is 15 residues long. Germline V gives CDR1 DFQATT, CDR2 SNEGSKA (reference sequence). This CDR3 reads CSARPGTVSNYSYTF. The CDR3 nucleotides are TGCAGTGCTCGTCCGGGGACGGTTTCTAACTATAGCTACACCTTC.

This clonotype has ten or more counts. V and J are TRBV2 and TRBJ2-1; no clear D. The length of the CDR3 is 14 residues. The V end lost 8 bases, the J end lost 6 bases, and 17 bases lay between the germline ends. The V gene's germline CDR1 is SNHLY and CDR2 FYNNEI. The CDR3 here is CASWYFNTRNEQFF. In nucleotides, the CDR3 is TGTGCCAGCTGGTATTTCAATACCCGCAATGAGCAGTTCTTC.

This clonotype was detected a few times. This chain joins TRBV7-9 and TRBJ1-5; no definite D call. Germline assignment: CDR1 SEHNR and CDR2 FQNEAQ (reference sequence). The germline V and J ends were trimmed by 4 bases and 0 bases, with 10 bases remaining between them. This CDR3 spans 15 amino acids. CDR3 loop: CASSSNTNSNQPQHF. The CDR3 bases are TGTGCCAGCAGCTCCAACACGAATAGCAATCAGCCCCAGCATTTT.

V is TRBV5-5 and J is TRBJ2-5; 11 bases are shared with TRBD2. V trimming: 5 bases; J trimming: 4 bases; junction bases outside the gene matches: 7. This CDR3 spans 15 amino acids. Germline lookup yields CDR1 SGHKS and CDR2 YYEKEE (reference sequence). The CDR3 DNA reads TGTGCCAGCAGATTAACTAGCGGGAGCCCAGAGACCCAGTACTTC. It codes for CASRLTSGSPETQYF.

This clonotype occurred a few times. V usage is TRBV4-3 and J usage is TRBJ2-3; D is unresolved. Trimming stripped 1 base from V and 4 bases from J, with 15 bases between. This CDR3 region has 16 residues. Germline CDR1 reads LGHNA; CDR2 reads YSLEER. The CDR3: CASSQGDGGRADTQYF. The CDR3 DNA reads TGCGCCAGCAGCCAAGGGGATGGTGGGCGTGCAGATACGCAGTATTTT.

This clonotype was detected many times. The chain uses TRBV20-1 and TRBJ1-4; no reliable D call. The CDR3 loop spans 13 amino acids. V was cut by 2 bases and J by 5 bases, with 9 bases left in between. Germline-derived CDR1 and CDR2 are DFQATT and SNEGSKA (reference sequence). As DNA, the CDR3 is TGCAGTGCTAGAAGAGGGTTAAATGAAAAACTGTTTTTT. Its translation is CSARRGLNEKLFF.

With respect to this clonotype: Given a much more abundant clone one base away, this may be a read error. The conserved final phenylalanine or tryptophan is absent from the CDR3, which likely points to a read error. The chain links TRBV12-3 or TRBV12-4 to TRBJ2-6, with D hard to call. The CDR3 spans 18 residues. Trimming removed 4 bases from V and 0 bases from J, with 16 bases in between. CDR3 coding DNA: TGTGCCAGCAGTTCATTCGGCGCTCCAAACTCTGGGGCCAACGTCCTGACTTTG. Protein sequence: CASSSFGAPNSGANVLTL.

There are a few counts of this clonotype. One end of the junction fails to match germline, which may point to a read error. The chain's CDR3 is CASRQGPREKRFF. The CDR3 coding sequence is TGTGCCAGCAGGCAGGGCCCTAGGGAAAAACGGTTTTTT. The chain employs TRBV12-3 or TRBV12-4 and TRBJ1-4; D possibly corresponds to TRBD1 (5 bases). The CDR3 runs to 13 residues.

In this sample, this clonotype turned up many times. The DNA for the CDR3 is TGTGCCAGCAGCAAAGATACGGGGGCATACGAGCAGTACTTC. It is translated as CASSKDTGAYEQYF. The chain uses TRBV21-1 and TRBJ2-7; the table gives TRBD1 as D, unverified against the DNA. TRBV21-1 is classified as a pseudogene. The CDR3 totals 14 residues.

This clonotype was recorded many times. The V call is TRBV29-1, the J call TRBJ2-5, with 7 bases identical to TRBD1. Per the germline V gene, CDR1 is SQVTM and CDR2 is ANQGSEA. The length of the CDR3 is 13 residues. The trim removed 6 bases at V and 6 bases at J, leaving 10 bases unmatched. The CDR3 sequence is CSVTRSGGQTQYF. CDR3 coding DNA: TGCAGCGTCACGCGGTCAGGGGGACAGACCCAGTACTTC.

This chain links TRBV6-1 with TRBJ2-2; TRBD1 matches 8 bases. CDR3 length equals 15 residues. Per the germline V gene, CDR1 is MNHNS and CDR2 is SASEGT. Trimming cost V 4 bases and J 5 bases; bases outside gene matches: 6. In nucleotides, the CDR3 is TGTGCCAGCAGTGCCGACAGGGGAAGGACCGGGGAGCTGTTTTTT. Translated, it gives CASSADRGRTGELFF.

This clonotype was picked up many times. The chain links TRBV6-6 to TRBJ1-1; possible D gene TRBD1, 5 bases. Germline V gene data show CDR1 as MNHNY and CDR2 as SVGAGI (reference sequence). Trimming took 8 bases from V and 7 from J, leaving 17 bases between them. This CDR3 region has 13 residues. CDR3 in amino acids: CASSSGGVGEAFF. DNA of the CDR3: TGTGCCAGCTCTTCGGGGGGGGTGGGTGAAGCTTTCTTT.

In this sample, this clonotype turned up a few times. This chain joins TRBV2 and TRBJ1-1; no definite D call. Deletions cut 3 bases from V and 5 bases from J, with 13 bases between. CDR1 SNHLY and CDR2 FYNNEI come from the germline V gene. The CDR3 spans 14 residues. The DNA for the CDR3 is TGTGCCAGCAGTGACGCCTCAAGGGTTACTGAAGCTTTCTTT. Translation: CASSDASRVTEAFF. Together with reference TRBV2 and TRBJ1-1, the CDR3 gives the full variable domain: EPEVTQTPSHQVTQMGQEVILRCVPISNHLYFYWYRQILGQKVEFLVSFYNNEISEKSEIFDDQFSVERPDGSNFTLKIRSTKLEDSAMYFCASSDASRVTEAFFGQGTRLTVV.

This clonotype was counted at least ten times. The chain employs TRBV6-5 and TRBJ1-5; D not resolved. The V gene lost 6 bases and the J gene lost 1 base, with 7 bases spanning the gap. The CDR3 covers 13 residues. Germline CDR1 reads MNHEY; CDR2 reads SVGAGI. The DNA of the CDR3 is TGTGCCAGCAGATACAGCAGCAATCAGCCCCAGCATTTT. Protein sequence: CASRYSSNQPQHF.

The rearrangement links TRBV5-6 to TRBJ2-3, with D possibly matching TRBD1 (6 bases). The germline V and J ends were trimmed by 7 bases and 6 bases, with 18 bases remaining between them. CDR1 SGHDT and CDR2 YYEEEE come from the germline V gene. The CDR3 runs to 14 residues. This CDR3 is CASSNREGLDTQYF. Here the CDR3 DNA reads TGTGCCAGCTCGAACAGGGAAGGTTTGGATACGCAGTATTTT.

A word on this clonotype: A junction boundary mismatches the germline segment, possibly from a read error. The chain combines TRBV2 with TRBJ1-2; D is ambiguous. The CDR3 covers 14 residues. Germline V gives CDR1 SNHLY, CDR2 FYNNEI. CDR3: CANSLAWGSYGYTF. The CDR3 nucleotides are TGTGCCAACAGTCTGGCATGGGGATCCTATGGCTACACCTTC.

A remark on this clonotype: A single base separates this from a much larger clone, so it may be a read error. The genes are TRBV7-2 and TRBJ1-2; D perhaps matches TRBD1 (5 bases). This CDR3 region has 15 residues. CDR1 and CDR2 from the germline V gene are SGHTA and FQGNSA. Here the CDR3 DNA reads TGTGCCAGCAGCTTACAGGACACAAGAGGGTATGACTACACCTTC. It is translated as CASSLQDTRGYDYTF.

This clonotype was found many times. J is TRBJ2-7 and V is TRBV28, with 8 bases identical to TRBD1. The junction had 5 bases not matched to a gene; V was cut back by 2 bases and J by 5 bases. The length of the CDR3 is 14 residues. The V gene's germline CDR1 is MDHEN and CDR2 SYDVKM. CDR3 bases: TGTGCCAGCAGTTTAAACTCAGGGGGCCACGAGCAGTACTTC. It encodes CASSLNSGGHEQYF. The full variable domain, completed using reference TRBV28 and TRBJ2-7, is DVKVTQSSRYLVKRTGEKVFLECVQDMDHENMFWYRQDPGLGLRLIYFSYDVKMKEKGDIPEGYSVSREKKERFSLILESASTNQTSMYLCASSLNSGGHEQYFGPGTRLTVT.

In its sample, this clonotype was seen many times. The genes are TRBV29-1 and TRBJ1-2; TRBD1 matches 8 bases. In germline, CDR1 is SQVTM, CDR2 ANQGSEA. With V trimmed by 7 bases and J by 2 bases, 6 bases remained unmatched. The CDR3 runs to 13 residues. CDR3: CSDAGGSNYGYTF. The CDR3 nucleotides are TGCAGCGACGCAGGGGGCTCCAACTATGGCTACACCTTC.

This clonotype appeared many times. The chain is built from TRBV6-5 and TRBJ1-2, with a weak D call TRBD1 (6 bases). Germline CDR1 and CDR2: MNHEY and SVGAGI. The CDR3 spans 15 residues. Trimming removed 0 bases at V and 7 bases at J, with 15 bases between. As DNA, the CDR3 is TGTGCCAGCAGTTACTCGAGGACAGCCTATGGTGGCTACACCTTC. Protein sequence: CASSYSRTAYGGYTF.

This clonotype was found a few times. This rearrangement joins TRBV27 to TRBJ2-2; TRBD1 matches 11 bases. Germline lookup yields CDR1 MNHEY and CDR2 SMNVEV (reference sequence). The length of the CDR3 is 16 residues. The V segment lost 7 bases and the J segment 5 bases; nucleotides outside the gene matches: 9. CDR3 residues: CASTGTGGVRTGELFF. CDR3 DNA: TGTGCCAGCACTGGGACAGGGGGAGTGAGGACCGGGGAGCTGTTTTTT.